These 22 T cell receptor beta chains originate from one sample sequenced in a study of shared clonotypes between healthy human individuals. Clones were sequenced by immunoSEQ multiplex PCR, and TCRdb holds only the in-frame ones, with some missing. The table lists about 2.4 million clones, 80% to 95% of them singletons. The sample comprised naive CD4+ T cells from PBMCs. Subset in this sample: CD45RA+ positively selected. The receptor set was obtained from a young man in good health. Some clones in this sample may be carry-over from other donors' samples.

The gene calls are TRBV5-4 and TRBJ2-2; TRBD2 matches 7 bases. J gave up 0 bases and V 2 bases, and 10 bases lay outside the gene matches. Germline V gene data show CDR1 as SGHNT and CDR2 as YYREEE (reference sequence). The CDR3 spans 18 residues. The CDR3 DNA reads TGTGCCAGCAGCTTCAGGTCCGGGAGGTTCGCGAACACCGGGGAGCTGTTTTTT. It specifies CASSFRSGRFANTGELFF.

The chain carries TRBV27 and TRBJ2-1; TRBD1 or TRBD2 may be the D gene (5 bases each). Germline V gives CDR1 MNHEY, CDR2 SMNVEV (reference sequence). Trimming pared 7 bases from V and 4 bases from J, leaving 17 bases between. The CDR3 covers 15 residues. The CDR3 loop reads CASTLRGVSYNEQFF. The CDR3 DNA follows: TGTGCCAGCACTCTAAGAGGGGTTTCGTACAATGAGCAGTTCTTC.

V usage is TRBV5-5 and J usage is TRBJ2-4; unclear D gene. This CDR3 is 14 amino acids long. Germline lookup yields CDR1 SGHKS and CDR2 YYEKEE (reference sequence). The ends were cut back, 2 bases at V and 2 bases at J, with 8 bases in the middle. CDR3 DNA sequence: TGTGCCAGCAGCTTTCAAGGGTCCAAAAACATTCAGTACTTC. This encodes CASSFQGSKNIQYF.

The V and J genes are TRBV7-8 and TRBJ2-3; possibly TRBD2 for D (5 bases). Germline V gene data show CDR1 as SGHVS and CDR2 as FQNEAQ. Trimming removed 4 bases from V and 0 bases from J, with 8 bases in between. The CDR3 contains 14 residues. The DNA for the CDR3 is TGTGCCAGCAGCTCGAGGGTGAGCACAGATACGCAGTATTTT. Its translation is CASSSRVSTDTQYF.

V and J are TRBV5-6 and TRBJ2-3, with D possibly matching TRBD2 (5 bases). CDR1 is SGHDT and CDR2 is YYEEEE in the germline V gene. The ends were cut back, 0 bases at V and 4 bases at J, with 9 bases in the middle. The length of the CDR3 is 14 residues. CDR3 sequence (DNA): TGTGCCAGCAGCTTGGCCCTGCGGGCAGATACGCAGTATTTT. This encodes CASSLALRADTQYF.

This chain joins TRBV5-1 and TRBJ1-5; D remains ambiguous. V lost 0 bases, J lost 3 bases, and 19 bases lay in between. Germline-derived CDR1 and CDR2 are SGHRS and YFSETQ. The CDR3 is 18 amino acids. CDR3 DNA: TGCGCCAGCAGCTTGGCAGGTCGGACCCCGGCCTACAATCAGCCCCAGCATTTT. The encoded protein is CASSLAGRTPAYNQPQHF.

This sequence joins TRBV19 and TRBJ1-2, with no clear D. This CDR3 region has 13 residues. The V end lost 7 bases, the J end lost 0 bases, and 9 bases lay between the germline ends. CDR1 and CDR2 from the germline V gene are LNHDA and SQIVND (reference sequence). The CDR3 spells CASNLGTNYGYTF. DNA for the CDR3: TGTGCCAGTAATTTGGGGACTAACTATGGCTACACCTTC.

This clone appeared once. The V call is TRBV6-6, the J call TRBJ2-3; perhaps TRBD2 as D (5 bases). Germline CDR1 reads MNHNY; CDR2 reads SVGAGI (reference sequence). The CDR3 extends over 16 amino acids. Trimming took 5 bases from V and 6 from J, leaving 21 bases between them. CDR3 nucleotides: TGTGCCAGCAGTAACGCAGGACTTTCTATCCCGGATACGCAGTATTTT. Translation: CASSNAGLSIPDTQYF.

This clone has more than one count but fewer than ten. This chain connects TRBV28 to TRBJ1-1; a weak D match, TRBD1 (5 bases). V dropped 5 bases and J dropped 3 bases, with 10 bases sitting between them. This CDR3 contains 13 residues. The germline V gene encodes CDR1 MDHEN and CDR2 SYDVKM. CDR3 DNA: TGTGCCAGCAGTCCGGGACTATACACTGAAGCTTTCTTT. It encodes CASSPGLYTEAFF.

This chain links TRBV6-4 with TRBJ2-3; D may be TRBD2 (6 bases). CDR3 length: 15 residues. Trimming took off 0 bases at V and 0 bases at J, with 7 bases between the two ends. From germline, CDR1 is MRHNA and CDR2 SNTAGT. Written as DNA, the CDR3 is TGTGCCAGCAGTGACTCGGGGACTAGCACAGATACGCAGTATTTT. As protein: CASSDSGTSTDTQYF.

This clone has only a few counts. Other DNA sequences in the same sample also yield this CDR3. This chain uses TRBV6-5 with TRBJ2-5; D is ambiguous. The length of the CDR3 is 13 residues. Germline V gene lookup returns CDR1 MNHEY and CDR2 SVGAGI. The V end was cut by 0 bases, the J end by 1 base, with 3 bases between. CDR3 residues: CASSYSGQETQYF. The CDR3 nucleotides read TGTGCCAGCAGTTACTCGGGCCAAGAGACCCAGTACTTC.

The chain has TRBV28 and TRBJ2-3; D is possibly TRBD1 or TRBD2 (5 bases each). CDR1 is MDHEN, CDR2 SYDVKM, per germline. The V gene lost 4 bases and the J gene lost 0 bases, with 20 bases spanning the gap. The CDR3 runs to 18 residues. As DNA, the CDR3 is TGTGCCAGCAGTTCACTACCTGGGACGGGGAAGAGCACAGATACGCAGTATTTT. Protein sequence: CASSSLPGTGKSTDTQYF. Supplemented by reference TRBV28 and TRBJ2-3, the full variable domain reads DVKVTQSSRYLVKRTGEKVFLECVQDMDHENMFWYRQDPGLGLRLIYFSYDVKMKEKGDIPEGYSVSREKKERFSLILESASTNQTSMYLCASSSLPGTGKSTDTQYFGPGTRLTVL.

The chain is built from TRBV7-2 and TRBJ1-5, with TRBD1 as a possible D gene (5 bases). CDR1 is SGHTA, CDR2 FQGNSA, per germline. This CDR3 region has 15 residues. V dropped 3 bases and J dropped 2 bases, with 11 bases sitting between them. For the CDR3, the DNA is TGTGCCAGCAGCTTTGAGGGGCAGGGCAATCAGCCCCAGCATTTT. Translating it yields CASSFEGQGNQPQHF.

DNA of the CDR3: TGTGCCAGCAGTTTGGTCCTAGCGGGTCCAGATACGCAGTATTTT. Translation gives CASSLVLAGPDTQYF. The J gene is TRBJ2-3, the V gene TRBV27; 8 positions agree with TRBD2. CDR1 MNHEY and CDR2 SMNVEV come from the germline V gene (reference sequence). Germline trimming cut 3 bases from V and 4 bases from J; bases unmatched to any gene: 6. The CDR3 runs 15 residues.

The chain is built from TRBV6-5 and TRBJ2-7; D is possibly TRBD2 (5 bases). V was trimmed by 6 bases and J by 3 bases, leaving 15 bases between them. The CDR3 covers 14 residues. Germline CDR1 MNHEY, CDR2 SVGAGI. CDR3 protein: CASSGKGSIYEQYF. The CDR3 region has the DNA TGTGCCAGCAGCGGGAAGGGAAGTATCTACGAGCAGTACTTC.

V usage is TRBV10-2 and J usage is TRBJ1-1; D not certain. V gave up 4 bases and J gave up 1 base, with 10 bases separating them. CDR3 length: 14 residues. CDR1 and CDR2 (germline): WSHSY, SAAADI. Here the CDR3 reads CASSALGQNTEAFF. For the CDR3, the DNA is TGCGCCAGCAGTGCCCTCGGGCAGAACACTGAAGCTTTCTTT.

This sequence joins TRBV18 and TRBJ2-3, with D unresolved. The CDR3 is 16 residues long. Looked up from germline, CDR1 is KGHSH and CDR2 is LQKENI. V was clipped by 1 base and J by 1 base, with 12 bases between them. CDR3 protein: CASSPLPGGRTDTQYF. CDR3 DNA: TGTGCCAGCTCACCACTCCCGGGCGGCCGCACAGATACGCAGTATTTT.

The V gene is TRBV7-3, the J gene TRBJ2-2; D ambiguous. The CDR3 is made up of 16 amino acids. Deletions cut 2 bases from V and 0 bases from J, with 10 bases between. In germline, CDR1 is SGHTA, CDR2 FQGTGA. The CDR3 here is CASSLQPAANTGELFF. The CDR3 DNA sequence: TGTGCCAGCAGCTTACAACCGGCTGCGAACACCGGGGAGCTGTTTTTT.

The chain recombines TRBV18 with TRBJ1-5; weak D call: TRBD1 (6 bases). Deletions cut 0 bases from V and 2 bases from J, with 14 bases between. Germline CDR1 reads KGHSH; CDR2 reads LQKENI. The CDR3 has 17 residues. Written as DNA, the CDR3 is TGTGCCAGCTCACCACCAGGGGGAGGGCGCGGCAATCAGCCCCAGCATTTT. Its translation: CASSPPGGGRGNQPQHF.

This chain joins TRBV5-1 and TRBJ1-1; 10 nucleotides line up with TRBD1. The CDR3 has 15 residues. Trimming at V came to 4 bases and at J to 5 bases, leaving 8 bases not matched to a gene. Germline V gene data show CDR1 as SGHRS and CDR2 as YFSETQ. The CDR3 nucleotides read TGCGCCAGCAGCGCGACAGGGGGCGCGTGGACTGAAGCTTTCTTT. Translation: CASSATGGAWTEAFF.

The V gene is TRBV7-3, the J gene TRBJ2-3; 7 bases align to TRBD2. CDR3 length equals 14 residues. Trimming took 4 bases from V and 6 from J; bases not matched to a gene: 7. Looked up from germline, CDR1 is SGHTA and CDR2 is FQGTGA. CDR3 DNA: TGTGCCAGCAGCTCGACTAGCTGGGAGGATACGCAGTATTTT. Amino acids: CASSSTSWEDTQYF.

This chain links TRBV7-2 with TRBJ2-7, with 7 bases aligning to TRBD1. Germline-derived CDR1 and CDR2 are SGHTA and FQGNSA. With 1 base clipped from V and 4 bases from J, the junction kept 13 bases outside the gene matches. This CDR3 is 17 amino acids long. CDR3 bases: TGTGCCAGCAGCTTAGTTTTTGTGCGGACAGGTCCTTACGAGCAGTACTTC. This codes for CASSLVFVRTGPYEQYF. Full variable domain (remainder filled in from reference TRBV7-2 and TRBJ2-7): GAGVSQSPSNKVTEKGKDVELRCDPISGHTALYWYRQSLGQGLEFLIYFQGNSAPDKSGLPSDRFSAERTGGSVSTLTIQRTQQEDSAVYLCASSLVFVRTGPYEQYFGPGTRLTVT.